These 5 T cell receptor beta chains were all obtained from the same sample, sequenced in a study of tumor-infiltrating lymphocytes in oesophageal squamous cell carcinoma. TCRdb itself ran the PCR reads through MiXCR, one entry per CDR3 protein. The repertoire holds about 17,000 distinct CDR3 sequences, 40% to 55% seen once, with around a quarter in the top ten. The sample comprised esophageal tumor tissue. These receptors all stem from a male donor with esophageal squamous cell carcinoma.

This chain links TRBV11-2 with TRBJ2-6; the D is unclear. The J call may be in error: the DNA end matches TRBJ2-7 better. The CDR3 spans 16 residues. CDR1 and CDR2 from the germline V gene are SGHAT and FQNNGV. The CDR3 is CASSPALKGSRYEQYF. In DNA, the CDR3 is TGTGCCAGCAGCCCAGCCTTAAAGGGTTCGCGCTACGAGCAGTACTTC.

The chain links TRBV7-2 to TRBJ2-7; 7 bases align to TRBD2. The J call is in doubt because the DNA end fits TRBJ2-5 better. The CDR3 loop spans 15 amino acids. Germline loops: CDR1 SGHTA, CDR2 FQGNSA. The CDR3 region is CASSLNGGMRETQYF. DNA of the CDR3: TGTGCCAGCAGCTTGAACGGGGGGATGCGAGAGACCCAGTACTTC.

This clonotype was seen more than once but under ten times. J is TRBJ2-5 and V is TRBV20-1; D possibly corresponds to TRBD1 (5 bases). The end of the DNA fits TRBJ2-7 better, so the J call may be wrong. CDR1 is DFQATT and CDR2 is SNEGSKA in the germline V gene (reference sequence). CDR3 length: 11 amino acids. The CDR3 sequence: CSASRVYEQYF. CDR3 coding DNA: TGCAGTGCTAGCAGGGTGTACGAGCAGTACTTC.

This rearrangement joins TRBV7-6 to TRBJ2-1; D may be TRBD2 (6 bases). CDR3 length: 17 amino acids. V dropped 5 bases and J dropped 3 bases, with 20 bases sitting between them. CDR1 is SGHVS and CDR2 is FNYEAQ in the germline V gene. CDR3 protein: CASSPEEARDIYNEQFF. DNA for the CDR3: TGTGCCAGCAGCCCAGAAGAGGCGCGGGATATCTACAATGAGCAGTTCTTC.

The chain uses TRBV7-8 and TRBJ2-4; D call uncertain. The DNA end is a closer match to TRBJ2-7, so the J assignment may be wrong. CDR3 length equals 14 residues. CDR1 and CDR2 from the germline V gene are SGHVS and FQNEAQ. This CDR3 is CASSLEPHPYEQYF. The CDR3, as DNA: TGTGCCAGCAGCTTAGAACCACATCCCTACGAGCAGTACTTC.